This T cell receptor beta chain was obtained from a study of hypomethylating agent response in myelodysplastic syndrome. Overall study: Mean age was approximately 67 +/- 5.9 years; diploid cytogenetics predominated. Of about a dozen patients, five or six carried TET2, the most frequent mutation. Of these patients, roughly six responded (complete response or hematologic improvement) and a few did not.

Two replicates of around 200 ng each gave 400 ng DNA per sample, survey resolution. The data were produced by immunoSEQ multiplex PCR, yet TCRdb's version contains in-frame clones alone and is incomplete. The table records over 2,500 clones, approximately 86% of them present only once. CDR1 is SGHNT and CDR2 is YENEEA in the germline V gene. The CDR3 contains 15 residues. Trimming took 4 bases from V and 6 from J; bases not matched to a gene: 10. The source of this sequence is a human donor with myelodysplastic syndrome. The chain is built from TRBV11-3 and TRBJ2-7; 9 nucleotides match TRBD1. Source: bone marrow, taken before or after starting hypomethylating agent treatment for myelodysplastic syndrome (not recorded which). The chain's CDR3 is CASSSKTGGFSEQYF. The CDR3 nucleotides are TGTGCCAGCAGCTCCAAGACAGGGGGGTTTTCCGAGCAGTACTTC.